This T cell receptor (beta chain) was recorded in a study of beta chain features in type 1 diabetes. To note about this clone: Its antigen is still unknown.

Broader study findings: Type 1 diabetes patients had TCRB CDR3s that were shorter (moderately but significantly so) in all four CD4+ subsets.

Every isolated RNA sample was fully reverse transcribed, so sequencing captured expressed TCRB transcripts. Clones were read by immunoSEQ multiplex PCR, and TCRdb kept only the in-frame ones, dropping some. The repertoire has 300,000 or so clones, 7% to 10% of them found once; the top ten carry around 1%. The germline CDR1 and CDR2 sequences are MDHEN and SYDVKM. The ends were cut back, 7 bases at V and 6 bases at J, with 8 bases in the middle. This CDR3 is 11 amino acids long. It was one heparinised blood draw, averaging roughly 100 mL, that each donor gave. Cells sorted by CD45RO/CCR7/CD25/CD127/CD95/CD27 comprised CD4+ naive, central memory, regulatory and stem cell-like memory cells.

This receptor was taken from a man younger than 40 with type 1 diabetes. The V and J genes are TRBV28 and TRBJ2-3; D unresolved. The sequencing input was central memory CD4+ T cells from blood. The CDR3 reads CASNDGDTQYF. In DNA, the CDR3 is TGTGCCAGCAACGACGGCGATACGCAGTATTTT.